The T cell receptor beta chain described here comes from a study of T cells in Graves' hyperthyroidism and ophthalmopathy. TCR beta CDR3 regions were amplified from RNA. The HTBI primer set drove a first-round RT-PCR of the TCR CDR3. Via MiXCR, TCRdb re-called the multiplex PCR reads, giving one row per CDR3 protein. The sample lists some 770,000 distinct CDR3 sequences; roughly 15% were seen once. The germline V gene has CDR1 GTSNPN and CDR2 SVGIG (reference sequence). Unmatched junction bases numbered 5, after V lost 1 base and J lost 3 bases. The CDR3 has 15 residues. The chain is built from TRBV30 and TRBJ2-3; 9 bases are shared with TRBD2. What was sequenced was blood. This clonotype was obtained from a man younger than 35 with Graves' hyperthyroidism. The CDR3 region is CAWSGLAGVTDTQYF. The CDR3 DNA is TGTGCCTGGAGTGGCTTAGCGGGAGTGACAGATACGCAGTATTTT.